This T cell receptor beta chain was recorded in a study of T cell clones after liver transplantation. Measured with immunoSEQ multiplex PCR; TCRdb has only the in-frame clones, and not every one. The sample holds roughly 80,000 clones; roughly 85% are singletons and the top ten take roughly 3%. This sequence originates from a human patient who received a liver transplant. The graft donor may have given rise to some T cells. The sequenced sample was CD4+ T cells from blood, obtained at the 22-month timepoint.

The CDR3 nucleotides are TGCGCCAGCAGCGGCGGGACAGCGGCAGCAGTCGACGAGCAGTACTTC. As protein: CASSGGTAAAVDEQYF. This sequence joins TRBV5-1 and TRBJ2-7; tentative D call: TRBD1 (7 bases). The CDR3 contains 16 residues. Germline CDR1 and CDR2: SGHRS and YFSETQ. V was trimmed by 4 bases and J by 5 bases, leaving 22 bases between them. The whole variable domain, remainder taken from reference TRBV5-1 and TRBJ2-7, is KAGVTQTPRYLIKTRGQQVTLSCSPISGHRSVSWYQQTPGQGLQFLFEYFSETQRNKGNFPGRFSGRQFSNSRSEMNVSTLELGDSALYLCASSGGTAAAVDEQYFGPGTRLTVT.